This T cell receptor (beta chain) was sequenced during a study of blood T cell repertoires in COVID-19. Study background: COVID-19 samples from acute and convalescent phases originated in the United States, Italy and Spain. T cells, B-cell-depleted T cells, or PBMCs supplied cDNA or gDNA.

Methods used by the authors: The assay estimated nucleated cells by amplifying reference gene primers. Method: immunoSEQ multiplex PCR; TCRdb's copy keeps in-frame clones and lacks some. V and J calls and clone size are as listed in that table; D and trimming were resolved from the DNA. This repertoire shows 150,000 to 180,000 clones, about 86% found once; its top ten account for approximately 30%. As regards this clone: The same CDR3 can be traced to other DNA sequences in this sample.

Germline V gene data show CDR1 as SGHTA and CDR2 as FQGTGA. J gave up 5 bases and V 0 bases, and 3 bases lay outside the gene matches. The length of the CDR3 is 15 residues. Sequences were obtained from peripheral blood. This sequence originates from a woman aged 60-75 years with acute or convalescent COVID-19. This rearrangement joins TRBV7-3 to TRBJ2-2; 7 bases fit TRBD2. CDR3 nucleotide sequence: TGTGCCAGCAGCTTAACGTCGGGGGGAACCGGGGAGCTGTTTTTT. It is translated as CASSLTSGGTGELFF.